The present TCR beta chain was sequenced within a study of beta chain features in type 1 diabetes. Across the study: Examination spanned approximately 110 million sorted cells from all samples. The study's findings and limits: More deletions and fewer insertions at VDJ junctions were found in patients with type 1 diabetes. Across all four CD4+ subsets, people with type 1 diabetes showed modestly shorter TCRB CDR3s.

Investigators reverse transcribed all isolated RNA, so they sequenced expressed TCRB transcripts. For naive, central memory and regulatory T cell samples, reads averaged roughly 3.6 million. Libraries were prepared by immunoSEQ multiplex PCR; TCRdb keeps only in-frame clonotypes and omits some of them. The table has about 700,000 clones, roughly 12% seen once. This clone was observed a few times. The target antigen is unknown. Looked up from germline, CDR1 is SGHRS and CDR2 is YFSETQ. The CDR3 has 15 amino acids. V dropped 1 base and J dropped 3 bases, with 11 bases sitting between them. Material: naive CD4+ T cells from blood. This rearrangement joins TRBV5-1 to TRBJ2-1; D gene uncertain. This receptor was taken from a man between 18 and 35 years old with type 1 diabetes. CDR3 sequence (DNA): TGCGCCAGCAGCTTGCGGCCAGCGATCTACAATGAGCAGTTCTTC. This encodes CASSLRPAIYNEQFF.